A selection of T cell receptor beta chains follows, all from one sample in a study of cytotoxic CD8 clonotypes in ibrutinib-treated CLL. Libraries were prepared by immunoSEQ multiplex PCR; TCRdb keeps only in-frame clonotypes and omits some of them. The sample includes around 160,000 clones, approximately 90% of them seen just once. The starting material was PBMCs, obtained at disease progression, from a patient treated with ibrutinib. These receptors were taken from a human donor with chronic lymphocytic leukemia. CDR3s include the opening cysteine and the closing phenylalanine or tryptophan. Fields, in order: J gene, clone size, V gene, CDR3 length, D gene, CDR3 DNA, CDR3 protein. D genes are given only for firm matches. A row's size may be missing; if present it is once, few, many or a size class.

j_gene: TRBJ2-5; abundance: NA; v_gene: TRBV4-1; len: 14; d_gene: NA; CDR3nt: TGCGCCAGCAGCCTGACTCAGGGTCAAGAGACCCAGTACTTC; CDR3aa: CASSLTQGQETQYF
j_gene: TRBJ2-2; abundance: NA; v_gene: TRBV19; len: 17; d_gene: TRBD2; CDR3nt: TGTGCCAGTAGTATACGAGCAGCGGGAGGGCGGTCCGGGGAGCTGTTTTTT; CDR3aa: CASSIRAAGGRSGELFF
j_gene: TRBJ2-7; abundance: NA; v_gene: TRBV19; len: 14; d_gene: TRBD1; CDR3nt: TGTGCCAGTAGTAAGACAGGGGGCTTTTACGAGCAGTACTTC; CDR3aa: CASSKTGGFYEQYF
j_gene: TRBJ2-2; abundance: once; v_gene: TRBV27; len: 16; d_gene: TRBD2; CDR3nt: TGTGCCAGCAGCGCTCCCCTAGCGGGAGCCACCGGGGAGCTGTTTTTT; CDR3aa: CASSAPLAGATGELFF
j_gene: TRBJ2-2; abundance: few; v_gene: TRBV9; len: 18; d_gene: TRBD2; CDR3nt: TGTGCCAGCAGCGTAGGTGGTCGGCTAGCGGGAGTTAGCGGGGAGCTGTTTTTT; CDR3aa: CASSVGGRLAGVSGELFF
j_gene: TRBJ2-1; abundance: NA; v_gene: TRBV11-2; len: 15; d_gene: TRBD2; CDR3nt: TGTGCCAGCAGCTTAGGACTAGCGGGACTAAATGAGCAGTTCTTC; CDR3aa: CASSLGLAGLNEQFF
j_gene: TRBJ2-7; abundance: NA; v_gene: TRBV29-1; len: 12; d_gene: NA; CDR3nt: TGCAGCACGAAGACTAACGCCTACGAGCAGTACTTC; CDR3aa: CSTKTNAYEQYF
j_gene: TRBJ2-1; abundance: NA; v_gene: TRBV7-8; len: 17; d_gene: NA; CDR3nt: TGTGCCAGCAGCCCAACAGAGTATGTAAGGGCTTACAATGAGCAGTTCTTC; CDR3aa: CASSPTEYVRAYNEQFF
j_gene: TRBJ2-7; abundance: NA; v_gene: TRBV5-8; len: 16; d_gene: NA; CDR3nt: TGTGCCAGCAGCTCGGGCACCTCACAGGGTCCCTACGAGCAGTACTTC; CDR3aa: CASSSGTSQGPYEQYF
j_gene: TRBJ2-3; abundance: NA; v_gene: TRBV7-3; len: 16; d_gene: TRBD2; CDR3nt: TGTGCCAGCAGTCGAGGGACTAGCGGATACACAGATACGCAGTATTTT; CDR3aa: CASSRGTSGYTDTQYF
j_gene: TRBJ2-3; abundance: NA; v_gene: TRBV9; len: 15; d_gene: NA; CDR3nt: TGTGCCAGCAGCGTCGACCCCATGGCCGCAGATACGCAGTATTTT; CDR3aa: CASSVDPMAADTQYF
j_gene: TRBJ2-2; abundance: NA; v_gene: TRBV9; len: 16; d_gene: TRBD1; CDR3nt: TGTGCCAGCAGCGCACGACAGGGATCGAACACCGGGGAGCTGTTTTTT; CDR3aa: CASSARQGSNTGELFF
j_gene: TRBJ1-5; abundance: few; v_gene: TRBV7-8; len: 14; d_gene: TRBD1; CDR3nt: TGTGCCAGCAGCACCCGGACAGGCGGGCAGCCCCAGCATTTT; CDR3aa: CASSTRTGGQPQHF
j_gene: TRBJ2-5; abundance: NA; v_gene: TRBV30; len: 16; d_gene: TRBD2; CDR3nt: TGTGCCTGGGGGGGGATAGCGGGAGGGTTACAAGAGACCCAGTACTTC; CDR3aa: CAWGGIAGGLQETQYF
j_gene: TRBJ2-3; abundance: NA; v_gene: TRBV7-2; len: 16; d_gene: NA; CDR3nt: TGTGCCAGCAGCTTAGTGGGCGGGTCTAGCACAGATACGCAGTATTTT; CDR3aa: CASSLVGGSSTDTQYF
j_gene: TRBJ2-7; abundance: NA; v_gene: TRBV28; len: 16; d_gene: NA; CDR3nt: TGTGCCAGCAGTTCAGGCCGGATCTCGATTACCTACGAGCAGTACTTC; CDR3aa: CASSSGRISITYEQYF
j_gene: TRBJ1-1; abundance: NA; v_gene: TRBV19; len: 13; d_gene: NA; CDR3nt: TGTGCCAGTAGTATTTCAGGGGCGACAATTGCTTTCTTT; CDR3aa: CASSISGATIAFF
j_gene: TRBJ1-1; abundance: NA; v_gene: TRBV4-1; len: 13; d_gene: NA; CDR3nt: TGCGCCAGCAGCCACGGACGGGACACTGAAGCTTTCTTT; CDR3aa: CASSHGRDTEAFF
j_gene: TRBJ2-1; abundance: NA; v_gene: TRBV6-5; len: 14; d_gene: NA; CDR3nt: TGTGCCAGCAGACGGGAAGACTCCTACAATGAGCAGTTCTTC; CDR3aa: CASRREDSYNEQFF
j_gene: TRBJ2-1; abundance: NA; v_gene: TRBV11-2; len: 16; d_gene: TRBD2; CDR3nt: TGTGCCAGCAGCTTAGATCTGACTAGCCCCTACAATGAGCAGTTCTTC; CDR3aa: CASSLDLTSPYNEQFF
j_gene: TRBJ1-3; abundance: NA; v_gene: TRBV19; len: 13; d_gene: NA; CDR3nt: TGTGCCAGTATGGGGTTGACTGGAAACACCATATATTTT; CDR3aa: CASMGLTGNTIYF
j_gene: TRBJ1-1; abundance: NA; v_gene: TRBV18; len: 16; d_gene: NA; CDR3nt: TGTGCCAGCTCCCTACGACAAGGGGATGTTGGCACTGAAGCTTTCTTT; CDR3aa: CASSLRQGDVGTEAFF
j_gene: TRBJ2-3; abundance: NA; v_gene: TRBV7-9; len: 17; d_gene: TRBD2; CDR3nt: TGTGCCAGCAGCTTAGAGAGGCTAGCGGGAAGCACAGATACGCAGTATTTT; CDR3aa: CASSLERLAGSTDTQYF
j_gene: TRBJ2-1; abundance: NA; v_gene: TRBV5-4; len: 16; d_gene: NA; CDR3nt: TGTGCCAGCAGCTTGCGGATATCAGGGGCCTACAATGAGCAGTTCTTC; CDR3aa: CASSLRISGAYNEQFF
j_gene: TRBJ2-1; abundance: NA; v_gene: TRBV28; len: 15; d_gene: TRBD2; CDR3nt: TGTGCCAGCAGTACGGGACTAGCGGGAGGACCTCGCAGGTTCTTC; CDR3aa: CASSTGLAGGPRRFF
j_gene: TRBJ2-3; abundance: NA; v_gene: TRBV6-6; len: 11; d_gene: TRBD2; CDR3nt: TGTGCCACTAGCGGGACCGATACGCAGTATTTT; CDR3aa: CATSGTDTQYF
j_gene: TRBJ2-7; abundance: once; v_gene: TRBV6-5; len: 16; d_gene: TRBD2; CDR3nt: TGTGCCAGCAGATACTCCGGACTAGCGGGTGCCTACGAGCAGTACTTC; CDR3aa: CASRYSGLAGAYEQYF
j_gene: TRBJ1-2; abundance: NA; v_gene: TRBV9; len: 15; d_gene: NA; CDR3nt: TGTGCCAGCAGCGTAGGACCCGATTCTGTTGTGGGCTACACCTTC; CDR3aa: CASSVGPDSVVGYTF
j_gene: TRBJ1-5; abundance: NA; v_gene: TRBV11-2; len: 15; d_gene: NA; CDR3nt: TGTGCCAGCAGCACCGAGAACAGTGGGCATCAGCCCCAGCATTTT; CDR3aa: CASSTENSGHQPQHF
j_gene: TRBJ1-5; abundance: few; v_gene: TRBV6-1; len: 15; d_gene: TRBD1; CDR3nt: TGTGCCAGCAGCGTGGACAGGCGTCTCAATCAGCCCCAGCATTTT; CDR3aa: CASSVDRRLNQPQHF
j_gene: TRBJ2-6; abundance: NA; v_gene: TRBV2; len: 16; d_gene: NA; CDR3nt: TGTGCCAGCAGGGACGTCACCCCCAGTGGGGCCAACGTCCTGACTTTC; CDR3aa: CASRDVTPSGANVLTF
j_gene: TRBJ1-1; abundance: NA; v_gene: TRBV18; len: 15; d_gene: NA; CDR3nt: TGTGCCAGCTCACCAAGGACTTTCTCGAACACTGAAGCTTTCTTT; CDR3aa: CASSPRTFSNTEAFF
j_gene: TRBJ1-5; abundance: NA; v_gene: TRBV19; len: 14; d_gene: NA; CDR3nt: TGTGCCAGCGAGCGAGGGGATAGCAATCAGCCCCAGCATTTT; CDR3aa: CASERGDSNQPQHF
j_gene: TRBJ2-1; abundance: NA; v_gene: TRBV28; len: 15; d_gene: NA; CDR3nt: TGTGCCAGCAGCCAACCGGAGGGCCTTATGGATGAGCAGTTCTTC; CDR3aa: CASSQPEGLMDEQFF
j_gene: TRBJ2-2; abundance: NA; v_gene: TRBV18; len: 15; d_gene: NA; CDR3nt: TGTGCCAGCTCACCACCGGGACAGAACACCGGGGAGCTGTTTTTT; CDR3aa: CASSPPGQNTGELFF
j_gene: TRBJ2-7; abundance: NA; v_gene: TRBV18; len: 14; d_gene: TRBD1; CDR3nt: TGTGCCAGCTCACCACCGCGACAGGGGGTCGAGCAGTACTTC; CDR3aa: CASSPPRQGVEQYF